This entry is about one TCR beta chain. Many counts were recorded for this clonotype. It lacks a known antigen. The input lacks base qualities; no much larger clone sits a single base away. This sample is drawn from a study of post-analysis software for immune sequencing data (dated by TCRdb to about 2015). For the wider study: The recorded disease courses included relapsing-remitting, secondary progressive and progressive-relapsing multiple sclerosis, and some patients had no subtype annotation. Patient repertoires were compared against 11 to 12 previously published healthy control repertoires from donors aged 6 to 25 years. A subset of samples was prepared in parallel using single-end sample barcoding, then pooled and co-amplified after Illumina adapter ligation. General conclusions and limits of the study: Direct clustering with F measure revealed strong co-clustering of samples prepared in the same batch, which led to a batch-effect correction. Significantly higher frequencies in patients than in controls were found for five or six TRBV segments, including TRBV5-6, TRBV5-1 and TRBV20-1. The multiple sclerosis patient group was slightly younger than the control group. Compared with controls, multiple sclerosis patients had significantly lower normalized Chao1 diversity, a finding suggesting substantial peripheral T-cell clonal expansion.

TCR beta repertoires were profiled from peripheral blood of approximately 13 young patients with multiple sclerosis to demonstrate the VDJtools post-analysis software. The multiple sclerosis patients were children and adolescents between roughly 6 and 15 years of age. Looking up the germline V gene yields CDR1 SQVTM and CDR2 ANQGSEA. The CDR3 starts with the cysteine, ends with the phenylalanine, and has 13 residues. The only DNA kept is the CDR3, 39 bases in frame from the first base. A distance of 19 bases separates the germline ends of V and J, which lose 7 bases and 6 bases respectively. The library was generated by PCR. The listed sequencing device is Illumina HiSeq 2500. To reduce PCR and sequencing biases, unique molecular identifiers were incorporated into the TCR beta cDNA libraries. About 0.5 million cDNA molecules were obtained for every 1 to 10 million input T cells, so each molecule roughly corresponded to one T cell. Patient libraries were prepared and sequenced with the same protocol used for the earlier healthy control dataset. Samples belonging to the same batch were prepared together, multiplexed and sequenced on a shared HiSeq lane. The authors' analysis ran thus. Raw barcoded reads were processed with MIGEC, discarding single-read molecular identifier groups before consensus assembly and CDR3 extraction. Clonotype tables were post-analysed with VDJtools, normalizing diversity by down-sampling all datasets to the smallest sample size. In repertoire overlap clustering, CDR3 amino acid sequences, but not nucleotide sequences, were matched to correct batch-related cross-sample contamination. TCRdb trimmed public reads at Q25 via fastp, called clones via MiXCR and kept in-frame beta chains. Rows are combined by CDR3 protein, so each entry shows the most common genes and DNA. V and J calls and clone size were set by TCRdb, not the authors. The sample table shows hundreds of thousands of distinct CDR3 sequences, and about 27% are seen once. More than 0.45% of the sample comes from the top ten.

Source material: blood. This TCR came from a girl aged 10 to 17 with multiple sclerosis. The sequence is built from TRBV29-1 and TRBJ2-7; no D gene call is confident. The sequenced DNA: TGCAGCGCCTCGGGCCTCAACTCGCGCGAGCAGTACTTC. Translated, it reads CSASGLNSREQYF.